The present entry profiles one T cell receptor beta chain with its context. The antigen remains unidentified. Primers: 60 Vbeta forward and 13 Jbeta reverse. Profiling relied on immunoSEQ multiplex PCR, and the TCRdb table lists in-frame clones only, not all of them. The table lists 100,000 to 150,000 clones, 60% to 85% of them singletons. This sample was taken from a study of cytomegalovirus exposure and HLA in healthy donors. Study outcomes and limitations: According to the study, 160 or so TCR beta chains were cytomegalovirus-associated. Earlier analysis found most TCR beta V segments productive about 87% or about 30% of the time.

CDR1 is SGHRS and CDR2 is YFSETQ in the germline V gene. Trimming stripped 3 bases from V and 5 bases from J, with 15 bases between. The CDR3 covers 14 residues. The sample comprised PBMCs. The rearrangement uses TRBV5-1 and TRBJ2-7; a possible D gene is TRBD1 (6 bases). The TCR originated in a man over 45 in good health and CMV-seropositive. The CDR3 coding sequence is TGCGCCAGCAGCTCACAGACGGGACAACACGAGCAGTACTTC. Amino acids: CASSSQTGQHEQYF.